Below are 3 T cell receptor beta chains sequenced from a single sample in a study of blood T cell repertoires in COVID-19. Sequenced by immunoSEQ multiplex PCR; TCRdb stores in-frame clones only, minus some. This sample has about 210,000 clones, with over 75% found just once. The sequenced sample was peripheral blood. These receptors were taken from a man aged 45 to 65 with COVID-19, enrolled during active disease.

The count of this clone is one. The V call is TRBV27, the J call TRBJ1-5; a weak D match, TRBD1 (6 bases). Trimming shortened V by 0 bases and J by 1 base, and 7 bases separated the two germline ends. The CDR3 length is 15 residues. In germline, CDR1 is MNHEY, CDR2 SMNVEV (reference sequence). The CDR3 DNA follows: TGTGCCAGCAGTTTATCGGGGGCCAGCAATCAGCCCCAGCATTTT. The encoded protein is CASSLSGASNQPQHF.

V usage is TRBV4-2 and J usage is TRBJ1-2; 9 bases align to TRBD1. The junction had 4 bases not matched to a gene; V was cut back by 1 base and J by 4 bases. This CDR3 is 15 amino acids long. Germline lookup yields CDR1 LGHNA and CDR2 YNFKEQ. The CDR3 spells CASSQVTGGGYGYTF. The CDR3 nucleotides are TGTGCCAGCAGCCAAGTGACAGGGGGAGGCTATGGCTACACCTTC.

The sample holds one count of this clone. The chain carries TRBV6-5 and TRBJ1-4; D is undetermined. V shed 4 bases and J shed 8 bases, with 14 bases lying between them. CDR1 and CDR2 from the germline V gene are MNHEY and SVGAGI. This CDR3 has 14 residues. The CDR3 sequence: CASSSGYDVEKLFF. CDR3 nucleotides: TGTGCCAGCAGTTCGGGGTACGATGTAGAAAAACTGTTTTTT.